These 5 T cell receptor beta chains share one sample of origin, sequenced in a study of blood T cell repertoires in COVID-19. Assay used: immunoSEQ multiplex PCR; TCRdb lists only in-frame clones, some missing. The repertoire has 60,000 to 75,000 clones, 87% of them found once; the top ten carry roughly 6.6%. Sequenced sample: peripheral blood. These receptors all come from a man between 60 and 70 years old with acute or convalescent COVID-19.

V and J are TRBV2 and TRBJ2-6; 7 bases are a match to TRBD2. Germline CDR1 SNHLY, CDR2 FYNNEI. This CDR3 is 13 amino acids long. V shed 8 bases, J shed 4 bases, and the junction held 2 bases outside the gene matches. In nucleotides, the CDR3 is TGTGCCAGCGGGGGGGACGGGGCCAACGTCCTGACTTTC. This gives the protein CASGGDGANVLTF. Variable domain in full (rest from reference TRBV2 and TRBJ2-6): EPEVTQTPSHQVTQMGQEVILRCVPISNHLYFYWYRQILGQKVEFLVSFYNNEISEKSEIFDDQFSVERPDGSNFTLKIRSTKLEDSAMYFCASGGDGANVLTFGAGSRLTVL.

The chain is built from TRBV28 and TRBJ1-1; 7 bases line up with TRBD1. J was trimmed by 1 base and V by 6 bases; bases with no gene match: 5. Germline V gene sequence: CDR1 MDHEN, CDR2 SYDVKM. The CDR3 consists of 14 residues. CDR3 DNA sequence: TGTGCCAGCAGCTCCTGGGACAGGAACACTGAAGCTTTCTTT. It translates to CASSSWDRNTEAFF.

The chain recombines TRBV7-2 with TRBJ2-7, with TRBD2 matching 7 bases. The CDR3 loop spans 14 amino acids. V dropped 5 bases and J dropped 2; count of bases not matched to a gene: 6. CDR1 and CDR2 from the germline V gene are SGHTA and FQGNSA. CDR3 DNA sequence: TGTGCCAGCAGCACTTCCGGGACTACCTACGAGCAGTACTTC. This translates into CASSTSGTTYEQYF.

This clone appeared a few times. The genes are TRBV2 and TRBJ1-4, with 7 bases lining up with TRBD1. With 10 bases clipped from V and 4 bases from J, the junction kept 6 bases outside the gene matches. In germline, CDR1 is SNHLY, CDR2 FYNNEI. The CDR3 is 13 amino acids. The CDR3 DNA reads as TGTGCCACCCAGGGGGGAAATAATGAAAAACTGTTTTTT. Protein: CATQGGNNEKLFF.

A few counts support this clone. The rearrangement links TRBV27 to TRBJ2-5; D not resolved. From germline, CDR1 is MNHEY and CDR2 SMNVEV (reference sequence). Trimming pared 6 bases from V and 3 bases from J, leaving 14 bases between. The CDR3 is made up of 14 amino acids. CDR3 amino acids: CASSLSANKETQYF. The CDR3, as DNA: TGTGCCAGCAGCCTTAGTGCGAATAAAGAGACCCAGTACTTC.